This T cell receptor (beta chain) was sequenced for a study of blood T cell repertoires in COVID-19. The CDR3 has 16 residues. V was pared by 0 bases and J by 1 base, with 12 bases between. CDR1 SGDLS and CDR2 YYNGEE come from the germline V gene. Only in-frame clones appear in the TCRdb table, and some are missing; sequencing was by immunoSEQ multiplex PCR. In the table there are more than 85,000 clones, about 87% of which are singletons. This clonotype originated in a man aged 45 to 65 with active or convalescent COVID-19. The rearrangement uses TRBV9 and TRBJ2-3, with TRBD1 as a possible D gene (6 bases). The specimen was peripheral blood. Here the CDR3 DNA reads TGTGCCAGCAGCGTAGTAGTGGGGGCGGGCACAGATACGCAGTATTTT. Its translation is CASSVVVGAGTDTQYF.